These 10 T cell receptor beta chains came from one sample sequenced in a study of blood T cell repertoires in COVID-19. Here immunoSEQ multiplex PCR was the method, and the copy in TCRdb shows in-frame clones only, minus some. The sample lists fewer than 450,000 clones, roughly 88% seen once, with approximately 0.65% in the top ten. The sequenced material came from PBMCs or T cells enriched from blood (not recorded which). The receptors derive from a man in his late teens or twenties who had recovered from COVID-19.

The CDR3 DNA is TGTGCCAGCAGCTTAGATCTGCCAGGGACTGAAGCTTTCTTT. Encoded protein: CASSLDLPGTEAFF. The gene calls are TRBV11-2 and TRBJ1-1, with a possible D match to TRBD1 (5 bases). Germline CDR1 and CDR2: SGHAT and FQNNGV. V lost 0 bases to trimming and J lost 5 bases, with 10 bases between them. The CDR3 totals 14 residues.

This clone was picked up a small number of times. The genes are TRBV3-1 (or the pseudogene TRBV3-2) and TRBJ1-1, with a weak D call TRBD1 (6 bases). This CDR3 is built from 13 residues. Trimming cost V 1 base and J 7 bases, with 10 bases left between them. Per germline, CDR1 LGHDT and CDR2 YNNKEL (reference sequence). The CDR3 protein is CASSQVGGDEAFF. The CDR3 DNA reads TGTGCCAGCAGCCAAGTAGGGGGGGATGAAGCTTTCTTT.

The J gene is TRBJ2-5, the V gene TRBV7-9, with D tentatively TRBD2 (5 bases). V dropped 5 bases and J dropped 2 bases, with 9 bases sitting between them. CDR1 and CDR2 from the germline V gene are SEHNR and FQNEAQ (reference sequence). The CDR3 consists of 13 residues. The DNA for the CDR3 is TGTGCCAGCAGCCCGTCGGGACAAGAGACCCAGTACTTC. The encoded protein is CASSPSGQETQYF. The full variable domain, completed using reference TRBV7-9 and TRBJ2-5, is DTGVSQNPRHKITKRGQNVTFRCDPISEHNRLYWYRQTLGQGPEFLTYFQNEAQLEKSRLLSDRFSAERPKGSFSTLEIQRTEQGDSAMYLCASSPSGQETQYFGPGTRLLVL.

The sample holds one count of this clone. The rearrangement links TRBV7-8 to TRBJ1-5; no clear D. Trimming cost V 1 base and J 0 bases, with 16 bases left between them. Germline-derived CDR1 and CDR2 are SGHVS and FQNEAQ. The CDR3 runs 18 residues. The CDR3 here is CASSLGRVPNYSNQPQHF. For the CDR3, the DNA is TGTGCCAGCAGCTTAGGGCGGGTGCCGAATTATAGCAATCAGCCCCAGCATTTT.

V gene TRBV5-1 combines with J gene TRBJ2-5, with 11 positions matching TRBD2. The CDR3 totals 16 residues. Germline V gives CDR1 SGHRS, CDR2 YFSETQ. With V trimmed by 0 bases and J by 4 bases, 5 bases remained unmatched. CDR3 nucleotides: TGCGCCAGCAGCTTGGGACTAGCGGGAAATCTAGAGACCCAGTACTTC. It codes for CASSLGLAGNLETQYF.

The sample holds a few counts of this clone. V gene TRBV27 combines with J gene TRBJ1-2, with 10 bases that match TRBD1. The CDR3 sequence is 14 residues long. The germline V gene encodes CDR1 MNHEY and CDR2 SMNVEV (reference sequence). The V and J ends lost 5 bases and 5 bases, in that order; junction bases with no gene match: 5. CDR3 residues: CASSRTGGGYGYTF. In DNA, the CDR3 is TGTGCCAGCAGTAGGACAGGGGGGGGGTATGGCTACACCTTC.

This chain links TRBV18 with TRBJ1-5; 7 bases match TRBD1. The junction had 3 bases not matched to a gene; V was cut back by 3 bases and J by 1 base. The CDR3 loop spans 15 amino acids. CDR1 and CDR2 (germline): KGHSH, LQKENI. In DNA form, the CDR3 reads TGTGCCAGCTCACCGAGGGGGCAGAGCAATCAGCCCCAGCATTTT. The encoded protein is CASSPRGQSNQPQHF.

CDR3 in DNA: TGTGCCAGCAGGCCAGACAGGGGATTAATGAACACTGAAGCTTTCTTT. It is translated as CASRPDRGLMNTEAFF. The chain recombines TRBV7-9 with TRBJ1-1, with TRBD1 matching over 8 bases. CDR3 length: 16 residues. Germline CDR1 is SEHNR and CDR2 is FQNEAQ (reference sequence). V lost 6 bases to trimming and J lost 0 bases; unmatched junction nucleotides: 9. The variable domain in full, with the rest retrieved from reference TRBV7-9 and TRBJ1-1, is DTGVSQNPRHKITKRGQNVTFRCDPISEHNRLYWYRQTLGQGPEFLTYFQNEAQLEKSRLLSDRFSAERPKGSFSTLEIQRTEQGDSAMYLCASRPDRGLMNTEAFFGQGTRLTVV.

V is TRBV10-3 and J is TRBJ1-4; the D gene is possibly TRBD1 (5 bases). CDR3 length: 13 residues. Germline lookup yields CDR1 ENHRY and CDR2 SYGVKD. V was trimmed by 10 bases and J by 7 bases, leaving 16 bases between them. This CDR3 is CATKVGRGEKLFF. DNA for the CDR3: TGTGCCACCAAGGTCGGGAGGGGTGAAAAACTGTTTTTT.

This chain joins TRBV5-8 and TRBJ1-2; 12 nucleotides align to TRBD1. This CDR3 comprises 16 residues. The germline gives CDR1 SGHTS, CDR2 YDEGEE. Losses at the gene ends were 4 bases for V and 4 bases for J; bases not matched to a gene: 8. The CDR3 DNA follows: TGTGCCAGCAGCACAACCGGGACAGGGGGCGCCTATGGCTACACCTTC. Translation gives CASSTTGTGGAYGYTF.